Here is one T cell receptor (beta chain) with its context. Its specificity is not known. Clones were read by immunoSEQ multiplex PCR, and TCRdb kept only the in-frame ones, dropping some. The data show some 64,000 clones, about 95% seen once. The data originate from a study of CD4 T cells in relation to SARS-CoV-2 and coronaviruses. General study points: No crossreactivity against non-spike viral proteins was tested here. Monoreactive clones expanded significantly more to SARS-CoV-2 than crossreactive clones did.

The unexposed donors gave CD4+ T cells in about 2010-2019, prior to COVID-19. Cryopreserved PBMCs were CD4-enriched, then split into naive and memory cells. CDR1 and CDR2 (germline): KGHSH, LQKENI. The V end lost 2 bases, the J end lost 0 bases, and 10 bases lay between the germline ends. The CDR3 runs to 15 residues. The receptor comes from a human donor in good health. The source material was naive CD4+ T cells from PBMCs. The subset denotes: naive CD4+ T cells isolated by negative enrichment. The gene calls are TRBV18 and TRBJ1-1; D may be TRBD1 (5 bases). CDR3 sequence reads: CASSPSQVMNTEAFF. In DNA, the CDR3 is TGTGCCAGCTCACCATCACAGGTCATGAACACTGAAGCTTTCTTT.